Each of the 7 T cell receptor beta chains below was sequenced from the same sample in a study of Ad26.COV2.S vaccination and SARS-CoV-2 variants. Described treatment: some 20 received Ad26.COV2.S at low or high dose, single or two shots; about five received placebo; per-sample allocation not given. Sample collection was performed on day 63 after the first vaccine or placebo injection. Only in-frame clones appear in the TCRdb table, and some are missing; sequencing was by immunoSEQ multiplex PCR. The sample carries 380,000 or so clones, 70% to 90% recorded once. The specimen was peripheral blood, collected in a trial of Ad26.COV2.S vaccine versus placebo. These receptors were collected from a person aged 18-60 years who received the Ad26.COV2.S COVID-19 vaccine or a placebo.

The chain is built from TRBV7-2 and TRBJ2-7; D perhaps matches TRBD2 (6 bases). V was pared by 4 bases and J by 7 bases, with 26 bases between. The CDR3 has 17 amino acids. Germline V gene sequence: CDR1 SGHTA, CDR2 FQGNSA. CDR3 residues: CASSWGSTGTEGREQYF. Written as DNA, the CDR3 is TGTGCCAGCAGCTGGGGATCAACGGGAACGGAGGGGAGGGAGCAGTACTTC. The full variable domain, its missing parts supplied by reference TRBV7-2 and TRBJ2-7, is GAGVSQSPSNKVTEKGKDVELRCDPISGHTALYWYRQSLGQGLEFLIYFQGNSAPDKSGLPSDRFSAERTGGSVSTLTIQRTQQEDSAVYLCASSWGSTGTEGREQYFGPGTRLTVT.

This clone showed up just a few times. V and J are TRBV3-1 (or the pseudogene TRBV3-2) and TRBJ1-6; D gene ambiguous. This CDR3 contains 16 residues. Trimming took 1 base from V and 0 from J, leaving 7 bases between them. Germline V gene sequence: CDR1 LGHDT, CDR2 YNNKEL (reference sequence). CDR3 in amino acids: CASSQVSGSYNSPLHF. The CDR3 nucleotides are TGTGCCAGCAGCCAAGTATCTGGCTCCTATAATTCACCCCTCCACTTT.

This clone was seen just once. The CDR3 loop is CASSLRQDYGYTF. CDR3 coding DNA: TGTGCCAGCAGCTTAAGGCAGGACTATGGCTACACCTTC. The chain employs TRBV7-2 and TRBJ1-2; D uncertain. The CDR3 is made up of 13 amino acids. V was cut by 2 bases and J by 3 bases, with 7 bases left in between. The V gene's germline CDR1 is SGHTA and CDR2 FQGNSA.

The CDR3 bases are TGCGCCAGCAGCTTGTGGCCTAGCCAGGGTACATCCTACGAGCAGTACTTC. Protein: CASSLWPSQGTSYEQYF. This sequence joins TRBV5-1 and TRBJ2-7, with D perhaps being TRBD1 or TRBD2 (5 bases each). This CDR3 comprises 17 residues. From germline, CDR1 is SGHRS and CDR2 YFSETQ. Trimming removed 1 base at V and 1 base at J, with 18 bases between.

V is TRBV7-6 and J is TRBJ2-1; D may be TRBD2 (6 bases). Germline values: CDR1 SGHVS, CDR2 FNYEAQ. V was clipped by 2 bases and J by 8 bases, with 19 bases between them. This CDR3 has 16 residues. In DNA form, the CDR3 reads TGTGCCAGCAGCTTACAAGTACCACCCGCGGGGCATGAGCAGTTCTTC. As protein: CASSLQVPPAGHEQFF.

The chain carries TRBV11-2 and TRBJ1-6; D gene uncertain. This CDR3 region has 15 residues. V was shortened by 0 bases and J by 7 bases, with 10 bases between the two germline ends. Per the germline V gene, CDR1 is SGHAT and CDR2 is FQNNGV. This CDR3 is CASSLEATVNSPLHF. CDR3 coding DNA: TGTGCCAGCAGCTTAGAGGCAACAGTGAATTCACCCCTCCACTTT.

The gene calls are TRBV4-1 and TRBJ2-1; the match to TRBD2 covers 7 bases. This CDR3 is 17 amino acids long. Germline lookup yields CDR1 MGHRA and CDR2 YSYEKL. Trimming removed 0 bases from V and 2 bases from J; junction bases left unmatched: 7. CDR3 DNA: TGCGCCAGCAGCCAAGATGAGCGGGATGGCACCTACAATGAGCAGTTCTTC. This gives the protein CASSQDERDGTYNEQFF.